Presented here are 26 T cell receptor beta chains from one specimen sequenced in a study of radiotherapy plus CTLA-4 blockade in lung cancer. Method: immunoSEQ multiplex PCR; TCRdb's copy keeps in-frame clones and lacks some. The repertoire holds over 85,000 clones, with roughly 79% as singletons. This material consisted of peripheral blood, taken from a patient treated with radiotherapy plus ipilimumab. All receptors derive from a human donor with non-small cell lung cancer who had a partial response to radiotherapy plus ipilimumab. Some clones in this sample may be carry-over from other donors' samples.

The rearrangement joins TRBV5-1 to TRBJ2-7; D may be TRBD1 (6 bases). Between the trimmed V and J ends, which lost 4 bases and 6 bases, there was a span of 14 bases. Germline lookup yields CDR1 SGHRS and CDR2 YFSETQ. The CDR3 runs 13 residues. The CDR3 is CASSAGQPLEQYF. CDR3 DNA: TGCGCCAGCAGCGCTGGACAGCCGCTCGAGCAGTACTTC.

CDR3 in DNA: TGTGCCAGCAGCTTCTACGCCTACGAGCAGTACTTC. Its translation: CASSFYAYEQYF. The V call is TRBV2, the J call TRBJ2-7; no firm D call. CDR1 and CDR2 (germline): SNHLY, FYNNEI. V gave up 6 bases and J gave up 2 bases, with 8 bases separating them. The CDR3 is 12 residues long.

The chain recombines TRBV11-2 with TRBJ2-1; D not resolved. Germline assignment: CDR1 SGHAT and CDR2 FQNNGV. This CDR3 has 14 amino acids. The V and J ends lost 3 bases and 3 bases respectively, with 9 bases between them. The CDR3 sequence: CASSFLPLYNEQFF. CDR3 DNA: TGTGCCAGCAGCTTTTTGCCACTCTACAATGAGCAGTTCTTC. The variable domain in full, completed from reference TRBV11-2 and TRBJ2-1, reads EAGVAQSPRYKIIEKRQSVAFWCNPISGHATLYWYQQILGQGPKLLIQFQNNGVVDDSQLPKDRFSAERLKGVDSTLKIQPAKLEDSAVYLCASSFLPLYNEQFFGPGTRLTVL.

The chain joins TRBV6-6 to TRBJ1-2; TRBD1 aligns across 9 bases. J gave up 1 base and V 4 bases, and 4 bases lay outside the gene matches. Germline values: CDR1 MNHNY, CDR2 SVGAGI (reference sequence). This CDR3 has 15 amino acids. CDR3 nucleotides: TGTGCCAGCAGTTTGACAGGGGGTGGTAACTATGGCTACACCTTC. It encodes CASSLTGGGNYGYTF.

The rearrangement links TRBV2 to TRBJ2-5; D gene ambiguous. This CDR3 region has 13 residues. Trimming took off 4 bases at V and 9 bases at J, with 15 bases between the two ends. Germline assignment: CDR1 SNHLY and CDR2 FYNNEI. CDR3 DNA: TGTGCCAGCAGTGCGATCACCACGAGGCCCCAGTACTTC. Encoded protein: CASSAITTRPQYF.

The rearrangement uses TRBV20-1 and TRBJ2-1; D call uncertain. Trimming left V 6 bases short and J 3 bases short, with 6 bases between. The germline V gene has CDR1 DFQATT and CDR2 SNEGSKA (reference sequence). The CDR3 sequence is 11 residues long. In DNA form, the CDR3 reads TGCAGTGCCGACAACTACAATGAGCAGTTCTTC. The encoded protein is CSADNYNEQFF.

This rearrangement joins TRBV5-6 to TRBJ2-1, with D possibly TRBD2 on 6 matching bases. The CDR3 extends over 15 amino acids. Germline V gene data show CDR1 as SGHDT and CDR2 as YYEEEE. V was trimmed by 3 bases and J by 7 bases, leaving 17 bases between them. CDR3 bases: TGTGCCAGCAGCTCTCTGGGAGGTATCCGGAATGAGCAGTTCTTC. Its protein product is CASSSLGGIRNEQFF.

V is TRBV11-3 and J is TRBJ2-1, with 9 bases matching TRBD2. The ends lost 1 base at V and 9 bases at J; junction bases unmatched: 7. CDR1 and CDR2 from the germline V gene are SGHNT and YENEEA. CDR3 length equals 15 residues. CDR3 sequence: CASSLVSGGRSEQFF. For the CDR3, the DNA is TGTGCCAGCAGCTTAGTTAGCGGGGGTCGTAGTGAGCAGTTCTTC.

The CDR3 bases are TGCGCCAGCAGCTTGGGCACAGGGGGAGGGCAGTACTTC. The encoded protein is CASSLGTGGGQYF. The chain has TRBV5-1 and TRBJ2-7; 8 nucleotides match TRBD1. Germline V gene lookup returns CDR1 SGHRS and CDR2 YFSETQ. V lost 0 bases, J lost 9 bases, and 5 bases stayed unmatched. The CDR3 runs 13 residues.

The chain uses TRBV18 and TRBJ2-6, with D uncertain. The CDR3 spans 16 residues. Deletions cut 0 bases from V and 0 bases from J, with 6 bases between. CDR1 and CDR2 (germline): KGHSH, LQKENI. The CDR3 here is CASSPPYGSGANVLTF. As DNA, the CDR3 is TGTGCCAGCTCACCACCCTACGGCTCTGGGGCCAACGTCCTGACTTTC.

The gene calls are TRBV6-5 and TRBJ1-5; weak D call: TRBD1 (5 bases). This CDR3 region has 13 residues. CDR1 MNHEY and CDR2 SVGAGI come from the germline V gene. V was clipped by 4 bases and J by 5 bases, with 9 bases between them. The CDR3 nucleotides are TGTGCCAGCAGTTGGGCGGGGGATCAGCCCCAGCATTTT. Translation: CASSWAGDQPQHF.

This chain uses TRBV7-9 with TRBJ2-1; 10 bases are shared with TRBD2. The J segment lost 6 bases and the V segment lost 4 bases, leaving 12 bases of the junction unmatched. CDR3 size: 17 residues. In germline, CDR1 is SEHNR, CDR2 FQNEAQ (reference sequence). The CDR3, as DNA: TGTGCCAGCAGCTCCAGCGGGGGGGCCCGTTCGGGCAATGAGCAGTTCTTC. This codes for CASSSSGGARSGNEQFF.

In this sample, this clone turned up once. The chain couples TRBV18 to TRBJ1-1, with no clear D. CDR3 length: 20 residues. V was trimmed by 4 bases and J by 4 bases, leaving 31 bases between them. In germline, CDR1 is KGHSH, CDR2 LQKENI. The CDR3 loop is CASSLYPMTQWSRSGTEAFF. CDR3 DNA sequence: TGTGCCAGCTCACTATACCCCATGACCCAGTGGTCCCGGTCGGGCACTGAAGCTTTCTTT.

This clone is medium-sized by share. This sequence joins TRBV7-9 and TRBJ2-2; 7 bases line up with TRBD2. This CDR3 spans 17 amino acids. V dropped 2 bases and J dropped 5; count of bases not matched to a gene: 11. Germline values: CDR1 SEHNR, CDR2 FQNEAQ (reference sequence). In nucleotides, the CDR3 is TGTGCCAGCAGCTTATATCCCCCGGGAGGATGTACCGGGGAGCTGTTTTTT. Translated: CASSLYPPGGCTGELFF.

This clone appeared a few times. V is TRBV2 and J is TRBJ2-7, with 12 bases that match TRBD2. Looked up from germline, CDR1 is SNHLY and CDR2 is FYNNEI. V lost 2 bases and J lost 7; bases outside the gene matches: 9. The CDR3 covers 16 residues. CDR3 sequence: CASSETATGLAGEQYF. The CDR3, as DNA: TGTGCCAGCAGTGAAACGGCTACCGGACTAGCGGGAGAGCAGTACTTC.

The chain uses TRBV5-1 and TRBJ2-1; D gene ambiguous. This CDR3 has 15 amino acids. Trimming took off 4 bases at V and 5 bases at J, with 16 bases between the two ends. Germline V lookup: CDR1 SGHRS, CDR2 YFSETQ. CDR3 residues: CASSTLAVTNNEQFF. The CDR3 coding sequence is TGCGCCAGCAGCACCTTGGCCGTTACTAACAATGAGCAGTTCTTC.

CDR3 sequence reads: CASSTTGVGQYF. As DNA, the CDR3 is TGTGCCAGCAGTACAACAGGGGTAGGCCAGTACTTC. The rearrangement links TRBV28 to TRBJ2-5; 7 nucleotides line up with TRBD1. Per the germline V gene, CDR1 is MDHEN and CDR2 is SYDVKM. The CDR3 runs 12 residues. The V segment lost 5 bases and the J segment 10 bases; nucleotides outside the gene matches: 7.

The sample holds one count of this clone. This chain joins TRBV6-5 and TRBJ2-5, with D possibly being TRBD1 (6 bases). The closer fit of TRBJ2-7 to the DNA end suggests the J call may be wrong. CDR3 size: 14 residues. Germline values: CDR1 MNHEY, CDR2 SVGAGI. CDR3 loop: CASSHRAGSYEQYF. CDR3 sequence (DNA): TGTGCCAGCAGTCACAGGGCTGGGTCCTACGAGCAGTACTTC.

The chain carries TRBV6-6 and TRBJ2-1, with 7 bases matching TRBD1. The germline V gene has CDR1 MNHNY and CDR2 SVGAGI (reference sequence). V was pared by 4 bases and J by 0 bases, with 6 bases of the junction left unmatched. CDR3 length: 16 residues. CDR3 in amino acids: CASSSNRGLSYNEQFF. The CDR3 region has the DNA TGTGCCAGCAGTTCCAACAGGGGTCTCTCCTACAATGAGCAGTTCTTC.

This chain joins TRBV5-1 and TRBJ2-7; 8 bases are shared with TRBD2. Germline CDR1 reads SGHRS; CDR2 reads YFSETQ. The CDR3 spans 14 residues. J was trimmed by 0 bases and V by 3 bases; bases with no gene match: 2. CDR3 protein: CASSSSGSSYEQYF. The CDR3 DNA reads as TGCGCCAGCAGCTCAAGCGGGAGCTCCTACGAGCAGTACTTC. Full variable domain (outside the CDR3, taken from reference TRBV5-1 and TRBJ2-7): KAGVTQTPRYLIKTRGQQVTLSCSPISGHRSVSWYQQTPGQGLQFLFEYFSETQRNKGNFPGRFSGRQFSNSRSEMNVSTLELGDSALYLCASSSSGSSYEQYFGPGTRLTVT.

The CDR3 DNA follows: TGTGCCAGCACTATAGCGGAGGCTCGGGGCTACACCTTC. It encodes CASTIAEARGYTF. The chain joins TRBV7-9 to TRBJ1-2; D is ambiguous. Germline CDR1 reads SEHNR; CDR2 reads FQNEAQ (reference sequence). This CDR3 is 13 amino acids long. Trimming cost V 7 bases and J 8 bases, with 17 bases left between them.

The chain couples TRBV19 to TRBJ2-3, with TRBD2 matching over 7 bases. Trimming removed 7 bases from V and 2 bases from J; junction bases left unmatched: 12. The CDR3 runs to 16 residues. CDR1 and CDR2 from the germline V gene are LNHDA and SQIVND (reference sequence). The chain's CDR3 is CASKNRASGYTDTQYF. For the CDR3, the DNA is TGTGCCAGTAAGAATCGGGCTAGCGGATACACAGATACGCAGTATTTT.

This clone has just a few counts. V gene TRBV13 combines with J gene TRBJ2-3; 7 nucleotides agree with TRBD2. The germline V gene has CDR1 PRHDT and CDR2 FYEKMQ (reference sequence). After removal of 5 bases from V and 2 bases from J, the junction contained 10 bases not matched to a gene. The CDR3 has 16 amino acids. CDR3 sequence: CASSLGSSGLTDTQYF. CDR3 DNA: TGTGCCAGCAGCCTTGGGTCTAGCGGCCTCACAGATACGCAGTATTTT.

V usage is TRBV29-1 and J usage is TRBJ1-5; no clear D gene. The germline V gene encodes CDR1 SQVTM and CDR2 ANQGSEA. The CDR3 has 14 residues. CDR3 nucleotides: TGCAGGAAACGGGAGGACCTTAGCAATCAGCCCCAGCATTTT. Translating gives CRKREDLSNQPQHF.

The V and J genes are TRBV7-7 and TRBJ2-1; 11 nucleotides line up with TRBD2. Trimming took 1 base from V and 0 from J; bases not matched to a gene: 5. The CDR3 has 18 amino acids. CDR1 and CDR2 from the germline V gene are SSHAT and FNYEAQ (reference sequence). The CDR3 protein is CASSLGRLAGNSYNEQFF. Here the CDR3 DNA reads TGTGCCAGCAGCTTAGGCAGACTAGCGGGGAACTCCTACAATGAGCAGTTCTTC.

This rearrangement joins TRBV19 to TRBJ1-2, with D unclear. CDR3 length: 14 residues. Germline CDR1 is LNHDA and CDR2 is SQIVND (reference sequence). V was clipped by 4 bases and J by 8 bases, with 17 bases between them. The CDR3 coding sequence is TGTGCCAGTAGTACGGCCGGTAGGACGGGGGGCTACACCTTC. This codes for CASSTAGRTGGYTF. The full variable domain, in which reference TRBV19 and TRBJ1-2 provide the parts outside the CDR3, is DGGITQSPKYLFRKEGQNVTLSCEQNLNHDAMYWYRQDPGQGLRLIYYSQIVNDFQKGDIAEGYSVSREKKESFPLTVTSAQKNPTAFYLCASSTAGRTGGYTFGSGTRLTVV.